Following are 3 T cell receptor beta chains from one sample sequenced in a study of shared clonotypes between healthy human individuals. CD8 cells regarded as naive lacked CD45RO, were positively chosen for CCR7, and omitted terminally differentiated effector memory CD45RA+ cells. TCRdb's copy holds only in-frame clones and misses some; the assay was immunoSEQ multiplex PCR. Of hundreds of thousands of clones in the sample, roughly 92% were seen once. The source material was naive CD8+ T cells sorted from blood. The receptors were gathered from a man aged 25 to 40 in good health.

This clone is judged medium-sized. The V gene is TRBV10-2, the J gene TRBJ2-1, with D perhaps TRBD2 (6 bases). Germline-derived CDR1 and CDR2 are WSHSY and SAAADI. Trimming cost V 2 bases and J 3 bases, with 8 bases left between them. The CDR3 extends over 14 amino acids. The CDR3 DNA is TGCGCCAGCAGTGAGCGGGAGATCTACAATGAGCAGTTCTTC. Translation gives CASSEREIYNEQFF.

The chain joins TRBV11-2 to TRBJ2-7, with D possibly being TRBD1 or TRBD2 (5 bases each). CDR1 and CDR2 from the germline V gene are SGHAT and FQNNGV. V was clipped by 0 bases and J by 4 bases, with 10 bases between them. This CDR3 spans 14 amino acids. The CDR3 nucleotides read TGTGCCAGCAGCTTAGATCGGGACGGGTACGAGCAGTACTTC. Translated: CASSLDRDGYEQYF.

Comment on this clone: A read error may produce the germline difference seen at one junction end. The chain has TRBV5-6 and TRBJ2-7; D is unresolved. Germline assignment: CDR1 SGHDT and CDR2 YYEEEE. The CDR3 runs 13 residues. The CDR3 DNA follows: TGTGCCAGCAGCATTCCAGGATCACCTACGAGCAACTTC. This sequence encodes CASSIPGSPTSNF.